Each of the 24 T cell receptor beta chains below was sequenced from the same sample in a study of blood T cell repertoires in COVID-19. The protocol was immunoSEQ multiplex PCR, while the TCRdb copy is restricted to in-frame clones and leaves out a portion. The sample lists about 36,000 clones; around nine tenths were seen once. Input material: peripheral blood. The receptors shown here come from a human donor in a cohort sampled during active COVID-19.

The J gene is TRBJ1-6, the V gene TRBV3-1 (or the pseudogene TRBV3-2), with D perhaps matching TRBD1 (5 bases). Trimming shortened V by 0 bases and J by 5 bases, and 8 bases separated the two germline ends. CDR1 is LGHDT, CDR2 YNNKEL, per germline (reference sequence). The CDR3 sequence is 15 residues long. This CDR3 reads CASSQDRGNNSPLHF. In nucleotides, the CDR3 is TGTGCCAGCAGCCAAGATCGGGGGAATAATTCACCCCTCCACTTT.

The V and J genes are TRBV11-2 and TRBJ2-3; 11 nucleotides align to TRBD2. Per germline, CDR1 SGHAT and CDR2 FQNNGV. This CDR3 comprises 16 residues. The V segment lost 5 bases and the J segment 4 bases; nucleotides outside the gene matches: 8. This chain's CDR3 is CASSEASGGTSDTQYF. The CDR3 region has the DNA TGTGCCAGCAGCGAGGCTAGCGGGGGGACTTCAGATACGCAGTATTTT. Full variable domain (missing parts from reference TRBV11-2 and TRBJ2-3): EAGVAQSPRYKIIEKRQSVAFWCNPISGHATLYWYQQILGQGPKLLIQFQNNGVVDDSQLPKDRFSAERLKGVDSTLKIQPAKLEDSAVYLCASSEASGGTSDTQYFGPGTRLTVL.

The chain joins TRBV5-5 to TRBJ2-4; 7 bases are shared with TRBD1. V lost 4 bases, J lost 1 base, and 5 bases stayed unmatched. From germline, CDR1 is SGHKS and CDR2 YYEKEE (reference sequence). The CDR3 is 15 amino acids. The CDR3 DNA reads as TGTGCCAGCAGCCTTACAGGGGTCGCCAAAAACATTCAGTACTTC. It encodes CASSLTGVAKNIQYF.

The rearrangement joins TRBV7-9 to TRBJ1-3; tentative D call: TRBD1 (6 bases). The length of the CDR3 is 14 residues. V lost 5 bases to trimming and J lost 2 bases, with 10 bases between them. Germline CDR1 and CDR2: SEHNR and FQNEAQ (reference sequence). CDR3 protein: CASSPNRAGNTIYF. CDR3 DNA: TGTGCCAGCAGCCCCAACAGGGCTGGAAACACCATATATTTT.

This clone appeared once. The J gene is TRBJ1-6, the V gene TRBV5-8, with 8 bases identical to TRBD1. Germline values: CDR1 SGHTS, CDR2 YDEGEE. V was pared by 4 bases and J by 6 bases, with 3 bases of the junction left unmatched. The CDR3 totals 14 residues. The CDR3 coding sequence is TGTGCCAGCAGCCGGACAGGGCCTAATTCACCCCTCCACTTT. Translating gives CASSRTGPNSPLHF. The full variable domain, its missing parts supplied by reference TRBV5-8 and TRBJ1-6, is EAGVTQSPTHLIKTRGQQATLRCSPISGHTSVYWYQQALGLGLQFLLWYDEGEERNRGNFPPRFSGRQFPNYSSELNVNALELEDSALYLCASSRTGPNSPLHFGNGTRLTVT.

The chain couples TRBV5-4 to TRBJ2-2; possible D gene TRBD1, 5 bases. The germline V gene encodes CDR1 SGHNT and CDR2 YYREEE (reference sequence). Trimming cost V 4 bases and J 8 bases, with 9 bases left between them. This CDR3 spans 12 amino acids. CDR3: CASSQRQGELFF. CDR3 DNA sequence: TGTGCCAGCAGCCAAAGACAGGGGGAGCTGTTTTTT.

The gene calls are TRBV6-5 and TRBJ2-1; 7 nucleotides align to TRBD1. Germline V CDR1 and CDR2: MNHEY, SVGAGI. The CDR3 loop spans 14 amino acids. V lost 2 bases and J lost 9; bases outside the gene matches: 7. CDR3 in amino acids: CASSYGRAGGEQFF. The CDR3 DNA reads as TGTGCCAGCAGTTACGGTCGGGCAGGGGGTGAGCAGTTCTTC.

V is TRBV7-6 and J is TRBJ2-1, with D perhaps TRBD2 (6 bases). The germline V gene has CDR1 SGHVS and CDR2 FNYEAQ. Trimming pared 3 bases from V and 6 bases from J, leaving 18 bases between. This CDR3 has 16 amino acids. Here the CDR3 DNA reads TGTGCCAGCAGCTTCCACCGGGACTCCTTCCCCAATGAGCAGTTCTTC. Its protein product is CASSFHRDSFPNEQFF.

This chain connects TRBV21-1 to TRBJ1-1; the table's D gene call, TRBD1, was not cross checked with the DNA. TRBV21-1 has pseudogene status. The CDR3 is made up of 12 amino acids. The CDR3 coding sequence is TGTGCCAGCAGCAAAGGGTCAGATGAAGCTTTCTTT. It translates to CASSKGSDEAFF.

J is TRBJ2-6 and V is TRBV3-1 (or the pseudogene TRBV3-2), with 7 nucleotides matching TRBD2. Germline values: CDR1 LGHDT, CDR2 YNNKEL (reference sequence). CDR3 length equals 16 residues. V shed 2 bases and J 8 bases; nucleotides not matched to a gene: 9. CDR3: CASSQLSGGGTNVLTF. In DNA form, the CDR3 reads TGTGCCAGCAGCCAACTTAGTGGCGGGGGAACCAACGTCCTGACTTTC.

This clone was observed a single time. The chain couples TRBV5-6 to TRBJ1-2; 7 bases are a match to TRBD1. V trimming: 4 bases; J trimming: 4 bases; junction bases outside the gene matches: 10. CDR3 length: 15 residues. Germline V gene lookup returns CDR1 SGHDT and CDR2 YYEEEE. The CDR3 nucleotides read TGTGCCAGCAGCCGAGGGACAGCGAGCTTCTATGGCTACACCTTC. Amino acids: CASSRGTASFYGYTF.

This chain uses TRBV6-1 with TRBJ2-7; D gene unclear. The germline V and J ends were trimmed by 0 bases and 5 bases, with 8 bases remaining between them. CDR3 length: 13 amino acids. Germline V gene sequence: CDR1 MNHNS, CDR2 SASEGT. Here the CDR3 reads CASSEALPDEQYF. CDR3 coding DNA: TGTGCCAGCAGTGAAGCGCTTCCGGACGAGCAGTACTTC.

This chain uses TRBV5-4 with TRBJ2-1; the match to TRBD2 covers 15 bases. V trimming: 2 bases; J trimming: 7 bases; junction bases outside the gene matches: 13. The germline CDR1 and CDR2 sequences are SGHNT and YYREEE (reference sequence). This CDR3 has 19 amino acids. Here the CDR3 reads CASSFYGLAGGLRVNEQFF. In nucleotides, the CDR3 is TGTGCCAGCAGCTTTTATGGACTAGCGGGGGGGCTTAGAGTTAATGAGCAGTTCTTC.

The genes are TRBV14 and TRBJ1-1; maybe TRBD1 (6 bases). CDR1 is SGHDN and CDR2 is FVKESK in the germline V gene. CDR3 length equals 15 residues. V was shortened by 4 bases and J by 10 bases, with 22 bases between the two germline ends. CDR3 DNA: TGTGCCAGCAGCCCTTTTGGGGGCAGGCGGGTTGGAGCTTTCTTT. It encodes CASSPFGGRRVGAFF.

The chain joins TRBV2 to TRBJ1-1, with D perhaps TRBD1 (6 bases). The CDR3 is made up of 14 amino acids. V shed 5 bases and J shed 5 bases, with 15 bases lying between them. Per germline, CDR1 SNHLY and CDR2 FYNNEI. The CDR3 loop is CASSPQGMGTEAFF. CDR3 in DNA: TGTGCCAGCAGTCCACAGGGTATGGGTACTGAAGCTTTCTTT.

This chain joins TRBV28 and TRBJ2-5, with TRBD1 matching 7 bases. The trim removed 5 bases at V and 4 bases at J, leaving 10 bases unmatched. The germline V gene has CDR1 MDHEN and CDR2 SYDVKM. There are 15 residues in the CDR3. The DNA of the CDR3 is TGTGCCAGCAGTCTCGGACAGGAACTGTTAGAGACCCAGTACTTC. Amino acid sequence: CASSLGQELLETQYF.

In nucleotides, the CDR3 is TGTGCCAGCAGCTTGGGGTCTGAGGGCATAGATACGCAGTATTTT. Amino acid sequence: CASSLGSEGIDTQYF. V is TRBV5-4 and J is TRBJ2-3; maybe TRBD2 (5 bases). There are 15 residues in the CDR3. Germline CDR1 SGHNT, CDR2 YYREEE (reference sequence). V dropped 0 bases and J dropped 5 bases, with 13 bases sitting between them.

The chain recombines TRBV5-4 with TRBJ2-1; 7 nucleotides agree with TRBD1. CDR3 length equals 15 residues. V was pared by 0 bases and J by 5 bases, with 5 bases of the junction left unmatched. The V gene's germline CDR1 is SGHNT and CDR2 YYREEE (reference sequence). DNA of the CDR3: TGTGCCAGCAGCTTGGACAGGACAGGCGACAATGAGCAGTTCTTC. Its protein is CASSLDRTGDNEQFF.

The chain couples TRBV19 to TRBJ1-4; 11 positions match TRBD1. CDR3 length: 15 amino acids. In germline, CDR1 is LNHDA, CDR2 SQIVND (reference sequence). V lost 4 bases, J lost 10 bases, and 8 bases stayed unmatched. CDR3 sequence: CASSTPLDRGRKLFF. CDR3 DNA: TGTGCCAGTAGTACCCCTCTGGACAGGGGGCGAAAACTGTTTTTT.

This clone has only a few counts. The V and J genes are TRBV28 and TRBJ1-2, with D possibly being TRBD1 (5 bases). Trimming shortened V by 4 bases and J by 2 bases, and 11 bases separated the two germline ends. Germline V gives CDR1 MDHEN, CDR2 SYDVKM. The CDR3 is 14 amino acids. Written as DNA, the CDR3 is TGTGCCAGCAGTTCCCCGACAGAAAACTATGGCTACACCTTC. Translated, it gives CASSSPTENYGYTF.

The table lists this clone with a count of one. The chain joins TRBV7-9 to TRBJ1-1, with D unresolved. V gave up 3 bases and J gave up 0 bases, with 11 bases separating them. Germline V gives CDR1 SEHNR, CDR2 FQNEAQ (reference sequence). The CDR3 is 15 amino acids. CDR3: CASSFDFQMNTEAFF. The CDR3, as DNA: TGTGCCAGCAGCTTCGACTTCCAAATGAACACTGAAGCTTTCTTT.

CDR3 coding DNA: TGTGCCAGCAGCTCCGACAGGGTTCAAGAGACCCAGTACTTC. Amino acid sequence: CASSSDRVQETQYF. The rearrangement uses TRBV2 and TRBJ2-5; 7 nucleotides line up with TRBD1. The V gene's germline CDR1 is SNHLY and CDR2 FYNNEI. The V gene end was trimmed by 6 bases and the J gene end by 2 bases; junction bases not matched to a gene: 6. The CDR3 is 14 amino acids.

This clone was seen only once. Germline and junction disagree at one end, which may indicate a read error. V is TRBV6-5 and J is TRBJ2-7; no clear D. CDR3 length: 13 amino acids. Germline CDR1 reads MNHEY; CDR2 reads SVGAGI. The CDR3 spells CAGSVGRTYEQYF. The CDR3, as DNA: TGTGCCGGCAGCGTAGGCAGGACCTACGAGCAGTACTTC.

The V and J genes are TRBV4-1 and TRBJ2-7, with D possibly matching TRBD2 (5 bases). This CDR3 has 14 residues. V was trimmed by 1 base and J by 0 bases, leaving 7 bases between them. The germline gives CDR1 MGHRA, CDR2 YSYEKL. CDR3 sequence (DNA): TGCGCCAGCAGCCAAGGAGGGAGCTCCTACGAGCAGTACTTC. This sequence encodes CASSQGGSSYEQYF.